This is a list of T cell receptor beta chains from one sample in a study of blood T cell repertoires in COVID-19. The repertoire was sequenced with immunoSEQ multiplex PCR; TCRdb's copy has only in-frame clones and lacks some. The repertoire has 55,000 to 80,000 clones, roughly 80% of them found once; the top ten carry around 16%. Sequencing was done on a sample of peripheral blood. The receptor source for this set is an elderly man with active COVID-19. Both conserved end residues are part of each CDR3. Each record gives: D gene, V gene, J gene, clone size, CDR3 DNA, CDR3 protein. The D gene is left open where the match is weak. The size entry is marked missing in some rows and otherwise reads once, few, many or a size class.

d_call: TRBD1
v_call: TRBV7-9
j_call: TRBJ2-1
clone_size: NA
cdr3_nt: TGTGCCAGCAGCTACCAACCGGGACAGGAGAGTGGGGTCGGCGATGAGCAGTTCTTC
cdr3_aa: CASSYQPGQESGVGDEQFF

d_call: TRBD2
v_call: TRBV2
j_call: TRBJ2-7
clone_size: NA
cdr3_nt: TGTGCCAGCGGGGCTAGCGGGGGGATAAACGAGCAGTACTTC
cdr3_aa: CASGASGGINEQYF

d_call: NA
v_call: TRBV6-1
j_call: TRBJ2-3
clone_size: NA
cdr3_nt: TGTGCCAGCAGTGAATCCGGGGACTTAGATACAGATACGCAGTATTTT
cdr3_aa: CASSESGDLDTDTQYF

d_call: TRBD1
v_call: TRBV28
j_call: TRBJ1-6
clone_size: many
cdr3_nt: TGTGCCAGCAGTCGGACAGGGGGCTCATCAGGAAATTCACCCCTCCACTTT
cdr3_aa: CASSRTGGSSGNSPLHF

d_call: NA
v_call: TRBV18
j_call: TRBJ2-7
clone_size: NA
cdr3_nt: TGTGCCAGCTCATACCCTCAGGGGCCTACCTACGAGCAGTACTTC
cdr3_aa: CASSYPQGPTYEQYF

d_call: TRBD1
v_call: TRBV4-2
j_call: TRBJ1-3
clone_size: few
cdr3_nt: TGTGCCAGCAGTTTCGCGACAGGGGAAAACACCATATATTTT
cdr3_aa: CASSFATGENTIYF

d_call: NA
v_call: TRBV7-8
j_call: TRBJ2-1
clone_size: NA
cdr3_nt: TGTGCCAGCAGCTTAGCTCAGGGATCCTACAATGAGCAGTTCTTC
cdr3_aa: CASSLAQGSYNEQFF

d_call: NA
v_call: TRBV20-1
j_call: TRBJ1-1
clone_size: NA
cdr3_nt: TGCAGTGCGCGACAAGACACTGAAGCTTTCTTT
cdr3_aa: CSARQDTEAFF

d_call: TRBD1
v_call: TRBV5-1
j_call: TRBJ2-3
clone_size: few
cdr3_nt: TGCGCCAGCAGCTCTGGACAGGTACACACAGATACGCAGTATTTT
cdr3_aa: CASSSGQVHTDTQYF

d_call: TRBD2
v_call: TRBV3-1/TRBV3-2
j_call: TRBJ2-5
clone_size: NA
cdr3_nt: TGTGCCAGCAGCCAAGATCGGGGTAGCGGGCTGTGGGAGACCCAGTACTTC
cdr3_aa: CASSQDRGSGLWETQYF

d_call: TRBD1
v_call: TRBV7-9
j_call: TRBJ2-7
clone_size: NA
cdr3_nt: TGTGCCAGCAGCTTAGTTACAGGGGGTTCTCTCTACGAGCAGTACTTC
cdr3_aa: CASSLVTGGSLYEQYF

d_call: TRBD2
v_call: TRBV9
j_call: TRBJ2-3
clone_size: NA
cdr3_nt: TGTGCCAGCAGCATCGGGGCTAGCGGGAGTTTGTCTTCGGATACGCAGTATTTT
cdr3_aa: CASSIGASGSLSSDTQYF

d_call: TRBD1
v_call: TRBV6-6
j_call: TRBJ2-5
clone_size: NA
cdr3_nt: TGTGCCAGCAGTTACTTCAGACAGGGGGGAGAGACCCAGTACTTC
cdr3_aa: CASSYFRQGGETQYF

d_call: NA
v_call: TRBV27
j_call: TRBJ2-7
clone_size: NA
cdr3_nt: TGTGCCAGCAAAATTCCGGGAGCAGCCTACGAGCAGTACTTC
cdr3_aa: CASKIPGAAYEQYF

d_call: NA
v_call: TRBV6-5
j_call: TRBJ2-3
clone_size: NA
cdr3_nt: TGTGCCAGCAGGTTAGCGGCAACTAGCACAGATACGCAGTATTTT
cdr3_aa: CASRLAATSTDTQYF

d_call: TRBD2
v_call: TRBV4-3
j_call: TRBJ2-3
clone_size: few
cdr3_nt: TGCGCCAGCAGCCAAGATCGGCTAGCGGGGGGGCGCTCAGATACGCAGTATTTT
cdr3_aa: CASSQDRLAGGRSDTQYF

d_call: NA
v_call: TRBV5-5
j_call: TRBJ1-2
clone_size: NA
cdr3_nt: TGTGCCAGCAGCTTTTCCACGGAGAACTATGGCTACACCTTC
cdr3_aa: CASSFSTENYGYTF

d_call: TRBD1
v_call: TRBV5-8
j_call: TRBJ1-2
clone_size: NA
cdr3_nt: TGTGCCAGCAGTCCAAGAGGGGGCCACTCCTATGGCTACACCTTC
cdr3_aa: CASSPRGGHSYGYTF

d_call: NA
v_call: TRBV21-1
j_call: TRBJ2-3
clone_size: once
cdr3_nt: TGTGCCAGCAGCAAAGGGCCGTTTCCCGCAGATACGCAGTATTTT
cdr3_aa: CASSKGPFPADTQYF

d_call: TRBD2
v_call: TRBV7-8
j_call: TRBJ2-1
clone_size: NA
cdr3_nt: TGTGCCAGCAGCTTCGAGAGCGGGGGAACCTACAATGAGCAGTTCTTC
cdr3_aa: CASSFESGGTYNEQFF

d_call: NA
v_call: TRBV7-7
j_call: TRBJ2-1
clone_size: NA
cdr3_nt: TGTGCCAGCAGCTCCCTCTCCAGGGAGCAGTTCTTC
cdr3_aa: CASSSLSREQFF

d_call: TRBD1
v_call: TRBV4-2
j_call: TRBJ1-6
clone_size: many
cdr3_nt: TGTGCCAGCGGACCGACAGGGCCATTTATTAATTCACCCCTCCACTTT
cdr3_aa: CASGPTGPFINSPLHF

d_call: NA
v_call: TRBV9
j_call: TRBJ1-6
clone_size: NA
cdr3_nt: TGTGCCAGCAGCGTAGGACTGCAGAATTCACCCCTCCACTTT
cdr3_aa: CASSVGLQNSPLHF

d_call: NA
v_call: TRBV7-9
j_call: TRBJ1-3
clone_size: NA
cdr3_nt: TGTGCCAGCAGGGAGGGAAACACCATATATTTT
cdr3_aa: CASREGNTIYF

d_call: TRBD1
v_call: TRBV7-9
j_call: TRBJ1-1
clone_size: NA
cdr3_nt: TGTGCCAGCACCGGGACAGGGATGGTGTCTGAAGCTTTCTTT
cdr3_aa: CASTGTGMVSEAFF

d_call: TRBD2
v_call: TRBV29-1
j_call: TRBJ2-4
clone_size: NA
cdr3_nt: TGCAGCGTCTACGGACTAGCGGGAAAAAACATTCAGTACTTC
cdr3_aa: CSVYGLAGKNIQYF

d_call: TRBD1
v_call: TRBV28
j_call: TRBJ1-2
clone_size: NA
cdr3_nt: TGTGCCAGCAGTTCCGGGACAGAGATTTATGGCTACACCTTC
cdr3_aa: CASSSGTEIYGYTF

d_call: TRBD1
v_call: TRBV19
j_call: TRBJ1-2
clone_size: once
cdr3_nt: TGTGCCAGTAGTATTAGGGACAGGAGCGCCGACCTTAACTATGGCTACACCTTC
cdr3_aa: CASSIRDRSADLNYGYTF

d_call: TRBD2
v_call: TRBV5-1
j_call: TRBJ2-1
clone_size: NA
cdr3_nt: TGCGCCAGCAGCCAATCGACTAGCGGGAGTGCCTACAATGAGCAGTTCTTC
cdr3_aa: CASSQSTSGSAYNEQFF

d_call: NA
v_call: TRBV5-6
j_call: TRBJ2-1
clone_size: NA
cdr3_nt: TGTGCCAGCAGCTTGGGGGCAGGGAATGAGCAGTTCTTC
cdr3_aa: CASSLGAGNEQFF

d_call: TRBD1
v_call: TRBV2
j_call: TRBJ1-6
clone_size: NA
cdr3_nt: TGTGCCAGCGGCCTAGGACAGGGAAATTCACCCCTCCACTTT
cdr3_aa: CASGLGQGNSPLHF

d_call: TRBD1
v_call: TRBV25-1
j_call: TRBJ1-2
clone_size: NA
cdr3_nt: TGTGCCAGCACCCTCAGTGGACAGGGGTATGGCTACACCTTC
cdr3_aa: CASTLSGQGYGYTF

d_call: TRBD2
v_call: TRBV10-3
j_call: TRBJ2-3
clone_size: NA
cdr3_nt: TGTGCCATCAGGCAGGGAGGGAAATCAGATACGCAGTATTTT
cdr3_aa: CAIRQGGKSDTQYF

d_call: TRBD1
v_call: TRBV18
j_call: TRBJ2-1
clone_size: NA
cdr3_nt: TGTGCCAGCTCACCAGAAACCGGGACAGGGGGTTCAGTACAGTTCTTC
cdr3_aa: CASSPETGTGGSVQFF

d_call: TRBD2
v_call: TRBV7-2
j_call: TRBJ2-7
clone_size: NA
cdr3_nt: TGTGCCAGCAGCTTAGGAGGTAGCGGGAGAGCGGGGTTC
cdr3_aa: CASSLGGSGRAGF

d_call: NA
v_call: TRBV7-3
j_call: TRBJ1-1
clone_size: NA
cdr3_nt: TGTGCCAGCAGCTTAGAGCGAATGAACACTGAAGCTTTCTTT
cdr3_aa: CASSLERMNTEAFF

d_call: TRBD1
v_call: TRBV6-6
j_call: TRBJ1-4
clone_size: NA
cdr3_nt: TGTGCCAGCAGTCCGGGACAGTCTAATGAAAAACTGTTTTTT
cdr3_aa: CASSPGQSNEKLFF

d_call: NA
v_call: TRBV4-2
j_call: TRBJ2-3
clone_size: NA
cdr3_nt: TGTGCCAGCAGCCAAGAGTACCTGACAAGCACAGATACGCAGTATTTT
cdr3_aa: CASSQEYLTSTDTQYF

d_call: NA
v_call: TRBV11-2
j_call: TRBJ2-7
clone_size: few
cdr3_nt: TGTGCCAGCAGCTTACTCGGACTCGCCCCCAGCGAGCAGTACTTC
cdr3_aa: CASSLLGLAPSEQYF

d_call: TRBD1
v_call: TRBV5-6
j_call: TRBJ2-7
clone_size: NA
cdr3_nt: TGTGCCAGCAGCTCTCGAGACAGGGGGTCCTACGAGCAGTACTTC
cdr3_aa: CASSSRDRGSYEQYF

d_call: TRBD1
v_call: TRBV5-4
j_call: TRBJ2-7
clone_size: NA
cdr3_nt: TGTGCCAGCAGCTTACAGGGGGCCTACGAGCAGTACTTC
cdr3_aa: CASSLQGAYEQYF

d_call: NA
v_call: TRBV19
j_call: TRBJ1-2
clone_size: NA
cdr3_nt: TGTGCCAGTAGTTTGGGCCTCGCTAACTATGGCTACACCTTC
cdr3_aa: CASSLGLANYGYTF

d_call: NA
v_call: TRBV24-1
j_call: TRBJ2-7
clone_size: NA
cdr3_nt: TGTGCCACCAGTGATTTTTCAGGAAACTCCTACGAGCAGTACTTC
cdr3_aa: CATSDFSGNSYEQYF

d_call: NA
v_call: TRBV27
j_call: TRBJ1-1
clone_size: NA
cdr3_nt: TGTGCCAGCAGTTTACGGCAGGGTGGTGAAGCTTTCTTT
cdr3_aa: CASSLRQGGEAFF

d_call: TRBD1
v_call: TRBV5-6
j_call: TRBJ2-3
clone_size: NA
cdr3_nt: TGTGCCAGCAGCTTTTCCCCGGGACAGGGGACAGATACGCAGTATTTT
cdr3_aa: CASSFSPGQGTDTQYF

d_call: NA
v_call: TRBV7-3
j_call: TRBJ2-2
clone_size: NA
cdr3_nt: TGTGCCAGCAGCCCACGGAGTAGCGGGGAGCTGTTTTTT
cdr3_aa: CASSPRSSGELFF

d_call: NA
v_call: TRBV6-5
j_call: TRBJ1-1
clone_size: once
cdr3_nt: TGTGCCAGCACCCCAGGTGGAAACACTGAAGCTTTCTTT
cdr3_aa: CASTPGGNTEAFF

d_call: NA
v_call: TRBV2
j_call: TRBJ2-6
clone_size: NA
cdr3_nt: TGTGCCAGCAGTAGACAGAGCTCTGGGGCCAACGTCCTGACTTTC
cdr3_aa: CASSRQSSGANVLTF

d_call: NA
v_call: TRBV5-6
j_call: TRBJ1-5
clone_size: NA
cdr3_nt: TGTGCCAGCAGCTTTTACGAGGGTAGGAGCAATCAGCCCCAGCATTTT
cdr3_aa: CASSFYEGRSNQPQHF

d_call: NA
v_call: TRBV18
j_call: TRBJ2-1
clone_size: NA
cdr3_nt: TGTGCCAGCTCACCCCTTCGACAGGCGTACAATGAGCAGTTCTTC
cdr3_aa: CASSPLRQAYNEQFF

d_call: TRBD2
v_call: TRBV7-8
j_call: TRBJ2-7
clone_size: NA
cdr3_nt: TGTGCCAGCCGCGATGGACTAGCGGGACGACTCAGCTCCTACGAGCAGTACTTC
cdr3_aa: CASRDGLAGRLSSYEQYF

d_call: TRBD1
v_call: TRBV5-1
j_call: TRBJ2-5
clone_size: NA
cdr3_nt: TGCGCCAGCAGCTTGGGGGACAGGGGTAGCGAGACCCAGTACTTC
cdr3_aa: CASSLGDRGSETQYF

d_call: NA
v_call: TRBV6-5
j_call: TRBJ2-6
clone_size: NA
cdr3_nt: TGTGCCAGCAGTTATGGCCAGCGCGCCGTCCTGACTTTC
cdr3_aa: CASSYGQRAVLTF

d_call: TRBD2
v_call: TRBV7-6
j_call: TRBJ2-1
clone_size: NA
cdr3_nt: TGTGCCAGCAGCTTAGCCAGCGGGATTAACAATGAGCAGTTCTTC
cdr3_aa: CASSLASGINNEQFF

d_call: TRBD1
v_call: TRBV14
j_call: TRBJ1-3
clone_size: NA
cdr3_nt: TGTGCCAGCAGCCAACTTACTTATAATCCAGGGGGCACTTACTCTGGAAACACCATATATTTT
cdr3_aa: CASSQLTYNPGGTYSGNTIYF